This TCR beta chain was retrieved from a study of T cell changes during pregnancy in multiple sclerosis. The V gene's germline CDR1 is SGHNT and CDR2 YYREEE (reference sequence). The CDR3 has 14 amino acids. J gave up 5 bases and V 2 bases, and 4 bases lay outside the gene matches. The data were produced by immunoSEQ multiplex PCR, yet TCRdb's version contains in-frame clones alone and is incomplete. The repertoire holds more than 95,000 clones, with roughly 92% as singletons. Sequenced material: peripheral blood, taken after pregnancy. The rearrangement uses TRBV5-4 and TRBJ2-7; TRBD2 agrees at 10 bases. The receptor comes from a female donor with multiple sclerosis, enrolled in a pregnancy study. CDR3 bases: TGTGCCAGCAGCTTTCTAGCGGGAGAGGACGAGCAGTACTTC. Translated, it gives CASSFLAGEDEQYF.